This passage covers 9 T cell receptor beta chains from one sample sequenced in a study of cytomegalovirus exposure and HLA in healthy donors. PCR was performed using 60 Vbeta and 13 Jbeta primers. Clones were read by immunoSEQ multiplex PCR, and TCRdb kept only the in-frame ones, dropping some. The table shows under 200,000 clones, with roughly 78% occurring only once. Sequencing was carried out using PBMCs. The receptors were sampled from a woman aged 40-49 years in good health and CMV-seronegative.

The CDR3 sequence is CASSLLAGGLSGELFF. DNA of the CDR3: TGTGCCAGCAGTTTACTAGCGGGGGGGCTCTCCGGGGAGCTGTTTTTT. The chain couples TRBV27 to TRBJ2-2; 12 nucleotides line up with TRBD2. Germline V lookup: CDR1 MNHEY, CDR2 SMNVEV (reference sequence). V gave up 2 bases and J gave up 6 bases; unmatched junction bases: 4. The CDR3 length is 16 residues.

The V and J genes are TRBV11-2 and TRBJ2-1, with D maybe TRBD2 (6 bases). Trimming stripped 6 bases from V and 6 bases from J, with 12 bases between. The CDR3 is made up of 13 amino acids. Germline V CDR1 and CDR2: SGHAT, FQNNGV. CDR3 sequence reads: CASRYTGVNEQFF. CDR3 bases: TGTGCCAGCAGGTACACGGGAGTCAATGAGCAGTTCTTC.

This clone occurred a few times. The rearrangement links TRBV2 to TRBJ1-2; D uncertain. V was shortened by 10 bases and J by 0 bases, with 18 bases between the two germline ends. Germline lookup yields CDR1 SNHLY and CDR2 FYNNEI. The CDR3 totals 15 residues. CDR3 nucleotides: TGTGCCACGAAACTAGACGGTGCCTCTAACTATGGCTACACCTTC. This encodes CATKLDGASNYGYTF.

This clone appeared a single time. J is TRBJ2-7 and V is TRBV10-3; TRBD1 aligns across 10 bases. This CDR3 has 13 residues. Germline lookup yields CDR1 ENHRY and CDR2 SYGVKD. Germline trimming cut 10 bases from V and 6 bases from J; bases unmatched to any gene: 9. CDR3 in DNA: TGTGCCACCAGGTCGGACAGGGGGGCCGAGCAGTACTTC. Translation gives CATRSDRGAEQYF.

CDR3 residues: CASSLSGTGYEKLFF. CDR3 sequence (DNA): TGTGCCAGCAGTTTATCCGGGACAGGGTATGAAAAACTGTTTTTT. The chain has TRBV28 and TRBJ1-4; TRBD1 agrees at 9 bases. There are 15 residues in the CDR3. The germline gives CDR1 MDHEN, CDR2 SYDVKM. V trimming: 1 base; J trimming: 6 bases; junction bases outside the gene matches: 3.

This chain connects TRBV5-1 to TRBJ2-2; 8 bases fit TRBD1. Germline values: CDR1 SGHRS, CDR2 YFSETQ. The V and J ends lost 6 bases and 7 bases, in that order; junction bases with no gene match: 11. The CDR3 is made up of 15 amino acids. CDR3 coding DNA: TGCGCCAGCATCGCGGACAGGGCCAGGGGCGGGGAGCTGTTTTTT. Its translation is CASIADRARGGELFF.

This rearrangement joins TRBV19 to TRBJ1-2; 9 bases agree with TRBD1. The CDR3 extends over 14 amino acids. CDR1 is LNHDA, CDR2 SQIVND, per germline (reference sequence). With V trimmed by 2 bases and J by 10 bases, 8 bases remained unmatched. The CDR3 DNA reads as TGTGCCAGTAGTATATCCACAGGACAGGGGTTCTACACCTTC. It specifies CASSISTGQGFYTF.

The rearrangement links TRBV5-1 to TRBJ2-7, with TRBD1 matching over 7 bases. From germline, CDR1 is SGHRS and CDR2 YFSETQ. This CDR3 comprises 17 residues. After removal of 0 bases from V and 0 bases from J, the junction contained 9 bases not matched to a gene. As DNA, the CDR3 is TGCGCCAGCAGCTTGGCGGGTATCAGGGGGACCTCCTACGAGCAGTACTTC. Amino acids: CASSLAGIRGTSYEQYF. The variable domain in full, with the rest retrieved from reference TRBV5-1 and TRBJ2-7, is KAGVTQTPRYLIKTRGQQVTLSCSPISGHRSVSWYQQTPGQGLQFLFEYFSETQRNKGNFPGRFSGRQFSNSRSEMNVSTLELGDSALYLCASSLAGIRGTSYEQYFGPGTRLTVT.

This clone was recorded once. The chain couples TRBV4-1 to TRBJ2-7, with 8 bases that match TRBD1. V shed 0 bases and J 2 bases; nucleotides not matched to a gene: 9. From germline, CDR1 is MGHRA and CDR2 YSYEKL. This CDR3 comprises 17 residues. The CDR3 loop reads CASSQDYRQGSAYEQYF. CDR3 DNA sequence: TGCGCCAGCAGCCAAGATTATCGACAGGGGAGCGCCTACGAGCAGTACTTC.